These T cell receptor beta chains were read from a single sample in a study of shared clonotypes between healthy human individuals. Produced via immunoSEQ multiplex PCR; TCRdb's table is partial and in-frame only. The data contain over 2 million clones, roughly 90% of them seen just once; the ten biggest clones take up around 0.4%. Material for sequencing was naive CD4+ T cells from PBMCs. These receptors came from a man aged 18 to 30 in good health. Some clones in this sample may be carry-over from other donors' samples. Each CDR3 is given without its conserved first and last residue.

CDR3	J	V
ASSLAGGGKQF	TRBJ2-1	TRBV7-3
ASSLLGGQNYGYT	TRBJ1-2	TRBV7-2
ASSLTGRGYEQY	TRBJ2-7	TRBV19
ASSVVSSYQPQH	TRBJ1-5	TRBV19
ASRSGTGSSEAF	TRBJ1-1	TRBV28
ASSPLRNEQF	TRBJ2-1	TRBV18
ASSQDSRQGPYEQY	TRBJ2-7	TRBV4-3
AIDTGGYEQY	TRBJ2-7	TRBV2
AISASGTAAQPQH	TRBJ1-5	TRBV10-3
ASRVQGPGANVLT	TRBJ2-6	TRBV2
ASSLERSGQY	TRBJ2-7	TRBV28
ASSKQGATNTGELF	TRBJ2-2	TRBV19
ASSSSGTNTDTQY	TRBJ2-3	TRBV4-1
ASSPAGLGHYEQY	TRBJ2-7	TRBV18
ASTLGAGFMNTEAF	TRBJ1-1	TRBV27
ASSIAATENYGYT	TRBJ1-2	TRBV19
ASSITGMGRNEKLF	TRBJ1-4	TRBV25-1
ASSLSGTGGNTEAF	TRBJ1-1	TRBV13
ASSLKGSPGNEQF	TRBJ2-1	TRBV7-3
SASGLGEAF	TRBJ1-1	TRBV20-1
AIRTDRPSRDEQH	TRBJ2-7	TRBV10-3
SAERGFEQY	TRBJ2-7	TRBV20-1
ASSPRIQYEQY	TRBJ2-7	TRBV5-4
ASSWNRDEKLF	TRBJ1-4	TRBV7-2
ASSLPGVYEQY	-	TRBV7-9
ASSQTGTGTGEQY	TRBJ2-7	TRBV28
ASSFPLAGFFNYEQY	TRBJ2-7	TRBV7-2
ASSGENIQY	TRBJ2-4	TRBV6-6
ASSPGLYNEQF	TRBJ2-1	TRBV18
ASSLEVGAEAF	TRBJ1-1	TRBV7-9
ASSERPRTGYGYT	TRBJ1-2	TRBV2
ATSRDRSSYEQY	TRBJ2-7	TRBV15
ASSRENVYSEQY	TRBJ2-7	TRBV7-9
ASSLVPATGLNTEAF	TRBJ1-1	TRBV11-3
ASSATGAAEAF	TRBJ1-1	TRBV7-6
ASSLNQPGQGNTEAF	TRBJ1-1	TRBV18
ASSLKENTEAF	TRBJ1-1	TRBV27
ASSSTGNTGELF	TRBJ2-2	TRBV5-1
ASSFRSGTPTYSYNEQF	TRBJ2-1	TRBV7-6
ASGSDRGLLRQPQH	TRBJ1-5	TRBV12-5